These 19 T cell receptor beta chains originate from one sample sequenced in a study of blood T cell repertoires in COVID-19. The protocol was immunoSEQ multiplex PCR, while the TCRdb copy is restricted to in-frame clones and leaves out a portion. Of 55,000 to 80,000 clones in the sample, around nine tenths are singletons; the top ten hold 2% to 2.5%. Sample: peripheral blood. These receptors all stem from a human donor in a cohort sampled during active COVID-19.

The chain recombines TRBV7-8 with TRBJ1-5; TRBD1 matches 9 bases. The V gene's germline CDR1 is SGHVS and CDR2 FQNEAQ. The CDR3 has 17 amino acids. With V trimmed by 1 base and J by 2 bases, 6 bases remained unmatched. The CDR3 nucleotides read TGTGCCAGCAGCTTAGAGGGACAGGGTTGGCGCAATCAGCCCCAGCATTTT. This codes for CASSLEGQGWRNQPQHF.

This clone was counted a single time. The chain combines TRBV24-1 with TRBJ2-1; 15 bases line up with TRBD2. Germline V gene lookup returns CDR1 KGHDR and CDR2 SFDVKD. V gave up 3 bases and J gave up 5 bases; unmatched junction bases: 7. The CDR3 runs to 18 residues. CDR3 DNA: TGTGCCACCAGTGATCCCGGACTAGCGGGAGGGAGCCACAATGAGCAGTTCTTC. It translates to CATSDPGLAGGSHNEQFF.

The chain combines TRBV7-9 with TRBJ1-4, with D possibly TRBD1 on 6 matching bases. There are 17 residues in the CDR3. Per germline, CDR1 SEHNR and CDR2 FQNEAQ (reference sequence). With 4 bases removed from V and 7 bases from J, the gap between germline ends came to 22 bases. The DNA for the CDR3 is TGTGCCAGCAGCTCCATTAAACAGGGAGTGATGGTTGAAAAACTGTTTTTT. This translates into CASSSIKQGVMVEKLFF.

J is TRBJ2-2 and V is TRBV5-6; 10 bases are a match to TRBD2. The CDR3 has 19 amino acids. Germline-derived CDR1 and CDR2 are SGHDT and YYEEEE. V lost 2 bases and J lost 6; bases outside the gene matches: 16. This CDR3 reads CASSFHRPRAGGRAGELFF. The CDR3 DNA reads as TGTGCCAGCAGCTTTCATCGACCCCGAGCGGGAGGGAGGGCCGGGGAGCTGTTTTTT.

V usage is TRBV7-2 and J usage is TRBJ1-2; D is ambiguous. Between the trimmed V and J ends, which lost 1 base and 5 bases, there was a span of 17 bases. The CDR3 loop spans 16 amino acids. Germline V CDR1 and CDR2: SGHTA, FQGNSA. The CDR3 here is CASSLGGLSVAYGYTF. The CDR3 DNA reads TGTGCCAGCAGCTTAGGCGGGTTATCGGTAGCATATGGCTACACCTTC.

This rearrangement joins TRBV5-4 to TRBJ1-2; TRBD1 matches 8 bases. The trim removed 0 bases at V and 5 bases at J, leaving 6 bases unmatched. The CDR3 extends over 15 amino acids. Germline CDR1 reads SGHNT; CDR2 reads YYREEE (reference sequence). DNA of the CDR3: TGTGCCAGCAGCTTGGTTCAGGGGGCGCGGTATGGCTACACCTTC. Translated, it gives CASSLVQGARYGYTF.

The chain combines TRBV5-1 with TRBJ2-3; 8 bases map to TRBD2. CDR1 and CDR2 from the germline V gene are SGHRS and YFSETQ. This CDR3 contains 17 residues. V lost 0 bases and J lost 3; bases outside the gene matches: 9. The CDR3 sequence: CASSLVGGGSGTDTQYF. CDR3 coding DNA: TGCGCCAGCAGCTTGGTTGGCGGGGGGTCCGGGACAGATACGCAGTATTTT.

This chain uses TRBV7-6 with TRBJ2-3, with TRBD1 matching over 8 bases. V lost 4 bases and J lost 4; bases outside the gene matches: 4. The CDR3 has 14 amino acids. CDR1 and CDR2 (germline): SGHVS, FNYEAQ. The CDR3 here is CASSSDRAADTQYF. CDR3 sequence (DNA): TGTGCCAGCAGCTCGGACAGGGCCGCAGATACGCAGTATTTT.

The chain has TRBV30 and TRBJ2-3, with 14 bases lining up with TRBD2. J was trimmed by 4 bases and V by 4 bases; bases with no gene match: 4. The CDR3 has 15 amino acids. Germline V gene data show CDR1 as GTSNPN and CDR2 as SVGIG (reference sequence). CDR3 loop: CAWTSTSGRADTQYF. As DNA, the CDR3 is TGTGCCTGGACTTCGACTAGCGGGAGGGCAGATACGCAGTATTTT.

The V and J genes are TRBV28 and TRBJ2-7, with 7 nucleotides matching TRBD2. The ends lost 2 bases at V and 4 bases at J; junction bases unmatched: 8. The CDR3 length is 15 residues. The germline CDR1 and CDR2 sequences are MDHEN and SYDVKM. The CDR3 DNA follows: TGTGCCAGCAGTTTACAGGCAGCGGGGTTTTACGAGCAGTACTTC. This translates into CASSLQAAGFYEQYF.

This clone was observed a handful of times. The chain recombines TRBV3-1 (or the pseudogene TRBV3-2) with TRBJ2-1; 10 bases line up with TRBD2. This CDR3 has 15 residues. With V trimmed by 5 bases and J by 7 bases, 8 bases remained unmatched. Germline-derived CDR1 and CDR2 are LGHDT and YNNKEL (reference sequence). The CDR3 protein is CASSSQRGGRNEQFF. Here the CDR3 DNA reads TGTGCCAGCAGCTCCCAGCGGGGGGGGAGGAATGAGCAGTTCTTC.

The rearrangement links TRBV4-1 to TRBJ2-7; 7 nucleotides line up with TRBD1. CDR1 and CDR2 from the germline V gene are MGHRA and YSYEKL. Germline trimming cut 1 base from V and 2 bases from J; bases unmatched to any gene: 5. The CDR3 is 15 residues long. In DNA, the CDR3 is TGCGCCAGCAGCCAAGGACAGGGCGGAACCTACGAGCAGTACTTC. It specifies CASSQGQGGTYEQYF.

This rearrangement joins TRBV4-1 to TRBJ2-6; D possibly corresponds to TRBD2 (7 bases). Germline CDR1 reads MGHRA; CDR2 reads YSYEKL. CDR3 length equals 19 residues. The V and J ends lost 0 bases and 1 base respectively, with 16 bases between them. The DNA for the CDR3 is TGCGCCAGCAGCCAAGATGTAAGGGGGGGGGATTCTGGGGCCAACGTCCTGACTTTC. Protein sequence: CASSQDVRGGDSGANVLTF.

The V and J genes are TRBV7-2 and TRBJ2-7; 7 bases are shared with TRBD1. CDR3 length equals 15 residues. Germline V gene sequence: CDR1 SGHTA, CDR2 FQGNSA. Trimming took 1 base from V and 0 from J; bases not matched to a gene: 3. This CDR3 is CASSLGGTDSYEQYF. The CDR3 nucleotides are TGTGCCAGCAGCTTAGGTGGGACAGACTCCTACGAGCAGTACTTC.

The rearrangement joins TRBV21-1 to TRBJ2-5; whether TRBD2, the table's D call, matches the DNA was not checked. TRBV21-1 is termed a pseudogene. The CDR3 has 16 residues. The chain's CDR3 is CASSRLRESFQETQYF. DNA for the CDR3: TGTGCCAGCAGCCGATTACGGGAAAGTTTCCAAGAGACCCAGTACTTC.

V gene TRBV6-5 combines with J gene TRBJ1-2, with D possibly TRBD1 on 6 matching bases. Deletions cut 8 bases from V and 7 bases from J, with 17 bases between. The germline CDR1 and CDR2 sequences are MNHEY and SVGAGI. The CDR3 totals 13 residues. The CDR3 here is CASSGQARRGYTF. The CDR3 nucleotides read TGTGCCAGCTCGGGACAAGCCCGTCGTGGCTACACCTTC.

This chain uses TRBV7-2 with TRBJ2-2, with 7 nucleotides matching TRBD1. The germline V gene has CDR1 SGHTA and CDR2 FQGNSA. This CDR3 is 13 amino acids long. The J segment lost 8 bases and the V segment lost 1 base, leaving 1 base of the junction unmatched. CDR3 coding DNA: TGTGCCAGCAGCTTAGAGGGGGCAGGGGAGCTGTTTTTT. Its translation: CASSLEGAGELFF.

The chain combines TRBV7-9 with TRBJ2-1; TRBD2 agrees at 7 bases. CDR1 and CDR2 (germline): SEHNR, FQNEAQ (reference sequence). The CDR3 runs 17 residues. The ends lost 6 bases at V and 1 base at J; junction bases unmatched: 12. Here the CDR3 reads CASSPPSGERSYNEQFF. The CDR3 DNA follows: TGTGCCAGCAGTCCTCCGAGCGGGGAAAGGTCCTACAATGAGCAGTTCTTC.

V and J are TRBV3-1 (or the pseudogene TRBV3-2) and TRBJ2-2; 7 positions match TRBD2. V lost 4 bases to trimming and J lost 6 bases; unmatched junction nucleotides: 11. The CDR3 totals 16 residues. Per germline, CDR1 LGHDT and CDR2 YNNKEL (reference sequence). Here the CDR3 reads CASSPQSGIGAGELFF. The CDR3, as DNA: TGTGCCAGCAGCCCCCAAAGCGGGATAGGGGCCGGGGAGCTGTTTTTT.